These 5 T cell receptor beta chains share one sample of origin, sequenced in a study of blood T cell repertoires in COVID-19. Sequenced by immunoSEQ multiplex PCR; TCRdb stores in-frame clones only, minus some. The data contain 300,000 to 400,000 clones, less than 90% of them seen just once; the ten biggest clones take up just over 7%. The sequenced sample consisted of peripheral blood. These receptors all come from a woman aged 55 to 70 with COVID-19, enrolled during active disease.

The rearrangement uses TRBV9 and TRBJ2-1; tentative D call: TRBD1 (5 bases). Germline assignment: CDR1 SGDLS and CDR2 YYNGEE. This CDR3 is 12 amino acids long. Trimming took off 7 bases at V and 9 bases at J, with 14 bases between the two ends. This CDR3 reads CASSGRVGEQFF. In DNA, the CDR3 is TGTGCCAGCTCTGGCAGGGTGGGTGAGCAGTTCTTC.

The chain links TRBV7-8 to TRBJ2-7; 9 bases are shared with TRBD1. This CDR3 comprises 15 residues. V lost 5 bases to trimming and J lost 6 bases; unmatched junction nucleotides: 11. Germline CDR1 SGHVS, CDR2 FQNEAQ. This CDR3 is CASSPNPGTGTEQYF. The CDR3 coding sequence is TGTGCCAGCAGCCCAAATCCCGGGACAGGGACCGAGCAGTACTTC.

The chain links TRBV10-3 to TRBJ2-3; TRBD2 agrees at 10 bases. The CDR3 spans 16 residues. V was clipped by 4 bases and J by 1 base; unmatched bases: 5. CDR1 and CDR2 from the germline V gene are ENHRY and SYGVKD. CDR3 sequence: CAISGQTSGGTDTQYF. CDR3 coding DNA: TGTGCCATCAGTGGACAAACTAGCGGGGGCACAGATACGCAGTATTTT.

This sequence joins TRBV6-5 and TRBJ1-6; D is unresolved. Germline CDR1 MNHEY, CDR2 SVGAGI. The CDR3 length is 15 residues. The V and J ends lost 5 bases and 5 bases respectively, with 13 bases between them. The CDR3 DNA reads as TGTGCCAGCAGTCCAACGTACGGGGATAATTCACCCCTCCACTTT. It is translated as CASSPTYGDNSPLHF.

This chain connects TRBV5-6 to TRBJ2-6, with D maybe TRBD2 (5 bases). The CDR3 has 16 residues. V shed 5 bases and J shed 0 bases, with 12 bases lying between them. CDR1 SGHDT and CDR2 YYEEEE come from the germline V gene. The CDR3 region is CASSLREHSGANVLTF. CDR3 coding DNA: TGTGCCAGCAGTCTCCGGGAACACTCTGGGGCCAACGTCCTGACTTTC.